This TCR beta chain comes out of a study of blood T cell repertoires in COVID-19. Looking at the study overall: Sites across the United States, Italy and Spain contributed samples from acute and convalescent COVID-19.

The germline CDR1 and CDR2 sequences are MNHNS and SASEGT. V lost 3 bases to trimming and J lost 1 base, with 20 bases between them. This CDR3 contains 18 residues. In the original workflow: Estimated nucleated cell counts came from reference gene primer amplification. Assay used: immunoSEQ multiplex PCR; TCRdb lists only in-frame clones, some missing. V, J and clone size are taken as reported in that table, and D and trimming were inferred from the DNA itself. The sample has about 150,000 clones, around nine tenths seen once; the top ten hold over 2%. The sequencing sample was made of peripheral blood. The rearrangement links TRBV6-1 to TRBJ2-3; D might be TRBD2 (6 bases). This sequence was found in a human donor in a cohort sampled during active COVID-19. For the CDR3, the DNA is TGTGCCAGCAGTGACCCCACAAGGAGGGCTTATCGCACAGATACGCAGTATTTT. The encoded protein is CASSDPTRRAYRTDTQYF.